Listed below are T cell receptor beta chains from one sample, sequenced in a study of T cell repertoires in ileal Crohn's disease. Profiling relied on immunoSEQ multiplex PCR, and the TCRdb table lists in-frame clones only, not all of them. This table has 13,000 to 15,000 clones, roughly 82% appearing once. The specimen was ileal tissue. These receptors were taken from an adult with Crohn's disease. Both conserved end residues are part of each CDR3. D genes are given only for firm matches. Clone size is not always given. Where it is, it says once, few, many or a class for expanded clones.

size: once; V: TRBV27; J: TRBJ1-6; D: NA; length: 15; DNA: TGTGCCAGCAGTTTATTAGGCAGAGGTAATTCACCCCTCCACTTT; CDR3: CASSLLGRGNSPLHF
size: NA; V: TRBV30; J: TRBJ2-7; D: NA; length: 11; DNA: TGTGCCTGGACTTGGCGGAACGAGCAGTACTTC; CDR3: CAWTWRNEQYF
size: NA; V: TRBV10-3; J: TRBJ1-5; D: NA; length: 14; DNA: TGTGCCATCAGTGAGACCGGGGGGAATCAGCCCCAGCATTTT; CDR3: CAISETGGNQPQHF
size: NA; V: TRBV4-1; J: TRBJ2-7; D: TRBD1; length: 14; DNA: TGCGCCAGCAGCCAATACGGGACAGGGATGAGAGAGTACTTC; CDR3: CASSQYGTGMREYF
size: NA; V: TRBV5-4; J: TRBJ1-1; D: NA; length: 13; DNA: TGTGCCAGCAGCTTGACGAACTCAGGTTCAGCTTTCTTT; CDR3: CASSLTNSGSAFF
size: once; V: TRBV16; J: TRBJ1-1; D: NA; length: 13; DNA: TGTGCCAGCAGCTACGACAGGAACACTGAAGCTTTCTTT; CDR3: CASSYDRNTEAFF
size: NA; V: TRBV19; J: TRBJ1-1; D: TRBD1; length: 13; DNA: TGTGCCAGTATGCCAGGGGGATTTAATGAAGCTTTCTTT; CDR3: CASMPGGFNEAFF
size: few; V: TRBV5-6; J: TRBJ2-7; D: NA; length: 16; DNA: TGTGCCAGCAGCCCTAGGGGGGGGAGCTCGGCCTACGAGCAGTACTTC; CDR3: CASSPRGGSSAYEQYF
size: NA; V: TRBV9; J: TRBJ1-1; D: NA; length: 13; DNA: TGTGCCAGCAGCGCCGACAGGAACACTGAAGCTTTCTTT; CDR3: CASSADRNTEAFF
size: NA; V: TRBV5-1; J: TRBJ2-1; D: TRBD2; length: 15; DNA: TGCGCCAGCAGCTTGCTAGCGGGGGGGAACAATGAGCAGTTCTTC; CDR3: CASSLLAGGNNEQFF
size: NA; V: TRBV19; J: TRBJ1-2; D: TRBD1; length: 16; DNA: TGTGCCAGTAGTCCGACAGGGGGACCCGTCGGCTATGGCTACACCTTC; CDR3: CASSPTGGPVGYGYTF
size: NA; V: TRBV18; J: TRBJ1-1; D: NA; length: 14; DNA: TGTGCCAGCTCATACCAGGTTACGAACACTGAAGCTTTCTTT; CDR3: CASSYQVTNTEAFF
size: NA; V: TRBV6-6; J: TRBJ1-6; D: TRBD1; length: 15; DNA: TGTGCCAGCAACGATCAGGGGGCCTCAGGGTCACCCCTCCACTTT; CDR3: CASNDQGASGSPLHF
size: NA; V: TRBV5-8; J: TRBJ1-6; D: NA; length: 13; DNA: TGTGCCAGTGTTGGACTTTATAATTCACCCCTCCACTTT; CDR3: CASVGLYNSPLHF
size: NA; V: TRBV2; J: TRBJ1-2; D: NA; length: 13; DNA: TGTGCCAGCAGGCAAGGGGTCCGCTATGGCTACACCTTC; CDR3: CASRQGVRYGYTF
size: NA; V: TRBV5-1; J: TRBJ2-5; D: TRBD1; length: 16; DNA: TGCGCCAGCAGCTTGGTCACAGGGGGCGCCCCAGAGACCCAGTACTTC; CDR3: CASSLVTGGAPETQYF
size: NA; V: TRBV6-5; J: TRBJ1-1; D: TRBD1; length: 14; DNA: TGTGCCAGCAGACGGACAGGGACGAACACTGAAGCTTTCTTT; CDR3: CASRRTGTNTEAFF
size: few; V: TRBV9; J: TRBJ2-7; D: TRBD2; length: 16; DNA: TGTGCCAGCAGCGGCAGTACCGGGACTACGGCCTACGAGCAGTACTTC; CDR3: CASSGSTGTTAYEQYF
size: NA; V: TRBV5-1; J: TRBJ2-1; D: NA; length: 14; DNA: TGCGCCAGCAGCTTAGGCGGGGCCTTCAATGAGCAGTTCTTC; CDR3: CASSLGGAFNEQFF
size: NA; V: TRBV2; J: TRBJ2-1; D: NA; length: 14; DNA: TGTGCCAGCAGTGAAGCGCGGCTTCCCAATGAGCAGTTCTTC; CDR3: CASSEARLPNEQFF
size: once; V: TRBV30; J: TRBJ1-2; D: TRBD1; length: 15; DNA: TGTGCCTGGAGAAGAGGACAGGGGGTCTTCTATGGCTACACCTTC; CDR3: CAWRRGQGVFYGYTF
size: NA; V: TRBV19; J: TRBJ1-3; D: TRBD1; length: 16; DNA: TGTGCCAGTAGTAATCCCGGGACAGGGCGGCGGAACACCATATATTTT; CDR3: CASSNPGTGRRNTIYF
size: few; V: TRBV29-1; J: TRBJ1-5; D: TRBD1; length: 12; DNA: TGCAGCGTTGCGGGACAGAATCAGCCCCAGCATTTT; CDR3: CSVAGQNQPQHF
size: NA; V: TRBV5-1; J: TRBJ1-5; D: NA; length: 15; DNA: TGCGCCAGCAGCCCCGACGGAGATAGCAATCAGCCCCAGCATTTT; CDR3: CASSPDGDSNQPQHF
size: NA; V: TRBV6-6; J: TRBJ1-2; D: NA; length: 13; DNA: TGTGCCAGCAGTGGCGGGGCGCTCTATGGCTACACCTTC; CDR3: CASSGGALYGYTF
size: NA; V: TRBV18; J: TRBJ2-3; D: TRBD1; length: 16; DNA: TGTGCCAGCTCACCACAGGGGACAGGCTGGACAGATACGCAGTATTTT; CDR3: CASSPQGTGWTDTQYF
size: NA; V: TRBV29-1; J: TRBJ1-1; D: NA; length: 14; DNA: TGCAGCGTTGAAAAGGGGGTGAAGGACACTGAAGCTTTCTTT; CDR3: CSVEKGVKDTEAFF
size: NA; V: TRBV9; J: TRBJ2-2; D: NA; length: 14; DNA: TGTGCCAGCAGCGGGAGGGACAGCGCCGGGGAGCTGTTTTTT; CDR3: CASSGRDSAGELFF
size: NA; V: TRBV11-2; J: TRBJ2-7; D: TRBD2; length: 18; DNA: TGTGCCAGCAGCTTACCGGGAGGACTTCTCTATGCCTCCTACGAGCAGTACTTC; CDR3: CASSLPGGLLYASYEQYF
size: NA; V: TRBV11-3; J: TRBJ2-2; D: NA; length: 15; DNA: TGTGCCAGCAGCGGGGCAGGGCGGGGCACCGGGGAGCTGTTTTTT; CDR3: CASSGAGRGTGELFF
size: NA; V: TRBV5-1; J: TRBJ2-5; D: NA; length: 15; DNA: TGCGCCAGCAGCTTGGTGATGGGGGGACAAGAGACCCAGTACTTC; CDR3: CASSLVMGGQETQYF
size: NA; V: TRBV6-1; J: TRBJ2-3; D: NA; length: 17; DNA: TGTGCCAGCAGTGAAGGGAGGGGTCCTGCCAGACCTTATACGCAGTATTTT; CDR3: CASSEGRGPARPYTQYF
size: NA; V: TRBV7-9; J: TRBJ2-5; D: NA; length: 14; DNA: TGTGCCAGCAGCTCCAGGGGAGCTGGAGAGACCCAGTACTTC; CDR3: CASSSRGAGETQYF
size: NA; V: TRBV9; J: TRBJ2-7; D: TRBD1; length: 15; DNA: TGTGCCAGCAGCGTAGGACAGGGTAGGACCTACGAGCAGTACTTC; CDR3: CASSVGQGRTYEQYF
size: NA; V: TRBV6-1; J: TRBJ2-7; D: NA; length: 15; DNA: TGTGCCAGCAGTGAAGCGCCAGGGGCGCCCTACGAGCAGTACTTC; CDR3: CASSEAPGAPYEQYF
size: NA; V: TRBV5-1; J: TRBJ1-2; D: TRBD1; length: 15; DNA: TGCGCCAGCAGCCCGGGAGTCAGGGGGCAGGAAGGCTACACCTTC; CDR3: CASSPGVRGQEGYTF
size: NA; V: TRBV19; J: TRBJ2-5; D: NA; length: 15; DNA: TGTGCCAGTAGTTTGGGGGCACTTAGTGCGCAGACCCAGTACTTC; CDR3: CASSLGALSAQTQYF
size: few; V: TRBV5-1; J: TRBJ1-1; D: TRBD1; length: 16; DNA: TGCGCCAGCAGCCCGTTTCCGCAGACAGGGTACACTGAAGCTTTCTTT; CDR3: CASSPFPQTGYTEAFF
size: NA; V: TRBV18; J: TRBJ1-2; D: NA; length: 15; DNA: TGTGCCAGCTCACCAGGAGCAACTCCTAACTATGGCTACACCTTC; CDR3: CASSPGATPNYGYTF
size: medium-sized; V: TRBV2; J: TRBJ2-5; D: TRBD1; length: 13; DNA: TGTGCCAGCAGTACAGGGGTCCAAGAGACCCAGTACTTC; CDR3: CASSTGVQETQYF
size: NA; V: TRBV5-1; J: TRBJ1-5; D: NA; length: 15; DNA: TGCGCCAGCAGCTTGGACGGGCGGGTGGATCAGCCCCAGCATTTT; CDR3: CASSLDGRVDQPQHF
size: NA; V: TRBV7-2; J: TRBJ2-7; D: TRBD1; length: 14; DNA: TGTGCCAGCAGCTTATACAGGGGGCAGGACGAGCAGTACTTC; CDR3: CASSLYRGQDEQYF
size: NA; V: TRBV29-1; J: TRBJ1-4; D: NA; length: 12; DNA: TGCAGCGTTTCTGCAGCTAATGAAAAACTGTTTTTT; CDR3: CSVSAANEKLFF
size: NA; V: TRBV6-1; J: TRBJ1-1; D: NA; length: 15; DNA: TGTGCCAGCAGTGAAGTAAGGGGGGGAGAGAATGAAGCTTTCTTT; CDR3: CASSEVRGGENEAFF
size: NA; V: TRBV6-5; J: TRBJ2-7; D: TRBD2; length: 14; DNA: TGTGCCAGCAGTTCGATTGGGGGGGGGTGGGAGCAGTACTTC; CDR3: CASSSIGGGWEQYF
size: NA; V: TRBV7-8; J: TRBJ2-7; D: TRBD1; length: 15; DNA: TGTGCCAGCAGCTTCGAGACAGGGCCGGACTACGAGCAGTACTTC; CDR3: CASSFETGPDYEQYF
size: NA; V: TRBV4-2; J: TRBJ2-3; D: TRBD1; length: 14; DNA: TGTGCCAGCAGCCAGGGACAGGGTTCAGATACGCAGTATTTT; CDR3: CASSQGQGSDTQYF
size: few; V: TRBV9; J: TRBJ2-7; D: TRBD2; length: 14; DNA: TGTGCCAGTCGACTAGCGGGGAGAGGGTACGAGCAGTACTTC; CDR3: CASRLAGRGYEQYF
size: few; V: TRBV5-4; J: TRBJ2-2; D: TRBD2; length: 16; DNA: TGTGCCAGCAGCTTGGGGAGCGGGAGGGCCATCGGGGAGCTGTTTTTT; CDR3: CASSLGSGRAIGELFF